The next 25 T cell receptor beta chains were all read from a single sample in a study of OX40 agonist ivuxolimab in advanced cancers. Libraries were prepared through the immunoSEQ multiplex PCR assay. As stored in TCRdb, this immuneACCESS dataset retains in-frame rearrangements with V and J assigned. A fraction of the clones does not appear; measured against another copy, unresolved V genes explain less than half of the discrepancy, and the remainder lacks a known reason. Present in this sample are some 45,000 clones, more than 80% of which were seen just once. Around 17% of the sample goes to the ten largest clones. The input for sequencing was CD4+ or CD8+ T cells sorted from blood, taken in a trial of the OX40 agonist ivuxolimab. These receptors all come from an adult with an advanced solid tumor such as melanoma, head and neck, liver or kidney cancer.

The chain couples TRBV28 to TRBJ1-1, with D possibly matching TRBD1 (5 bases). Trimming shortened V by 4 bases and J by 1 base, and 16 bases separated the two germline ends. The germline V gene has CDR1 MDHEN and CDR2 SYDVKM. The CDR3 length is 16 residues. CDR3 residues: CASSSQDFGANTEAFF. CDR3 DNA sequence: TGTGCCAGCAGTTCCCAGGATTTTGGGGCGAACACTGAAGCTTTCTTT.

This chain uses TRBV27 with TRBJ1-5; no clear D. The germline V and J ends were trimmed by 5 bases and 0 bases, with 17 bases remaining between them. CDR3 length equals 17 residues. Germline lookup yields CDR1 MNHEY and CDR2 SMNVEV (reference sequence). CDR3 nucleotide sequence: TGTGCCAGCAGTCCCTCGGCGGGAGATAATAGCAATCAGCCCCAGCATTTT. Translating gives CASSPSAGDNSNQPQHF.

The chain combines TRBV6-5 with TRBJ1-5; 7 nucleotides match TRBD1. The CDR3 consists of 14 residues. V lost 4 bases, J lost 7 bases, and 7 bases stayed unmatched. The germline V gene has CDR1 MNHEY and CDR2 SVGAGI. CDR3: CASSSTGLGQPQHF. The CDR3 bases are TGTGCCAGCAGTTCGACAGGGTTGGGACAGCCCCAGCATTTT.

The chain has TRBV7-2 and TRBJ2-7; D is possibly TRBD1 (6 bases). V was cut by 5 bases and J by 3 bases, with 20 bases left in between. The CDR3 sequence is 16 residues long. CDR1 SGHTA and CDR2 FQGNSA come from the germline V gene. The CDR3 loop reads CASSRPRDKEDYEQYF. CDR3 nucleotide sequence: TGTGCCAGCAGCCGACCTCGGGACAAAGAGGACTACGAGCAGTACTTC.

This clone was seen a single time. The chain has TRBV11-2 and TRBJ2-4; D gene uncertain. The CDR3 length is 13 residues. Germline V gives CDR1 SGHAT, CDR2 FQNNGV. With 6 bases removed from V and 4 bases from J, the gap between germline ends came to 10 bases. The CDR3 is CASSRQIKNIQYF. CDR3 nucleotides: TGTGCCAGCAGTCGCCAAATAAAAAACATTCAGTACTTC.

The chain combines TRBV9 with TRBJ1-3, with D tentatively TRBD1 (6 bases). The CDR3 runs to 14 residues. The V end was cut by 4 bases, the J end by 0 bases, with 8 bases between. Per germline, CDR1 SGDLS and CDR2 YYNGEE. This CDR3 is CASSSGASGNTIYF. The CDR3 DNA follows: TGTGCCAGCAGCTCAGGGGCCTCTGGAAACACCATATATTTT.

The CDR3 coding sequence is TGTGCCAGCAGCTTAGGGAAAAGCTCCTACAATGAGCAGTTCTTC. Translation gives CASSLGKSSYNEQFF. The chain combines TRBV11-2 with TRBJ2-1; D not resolved. This CDR3 spans 15 amino acids. Per germline, CDR1 SGHAT and CDR2 FQNNGV. The ends were cut back, 1 base at V and 0 bases at J, with 7 bases in the middle.

This clone has a handful of counts. The chain joins TRBV6-1 to TRBJ2-5; 7 bases map to TRBD2. Germline CDR1 and CDR2: MNHNS and SASEGT. The length of the CDR3 is 15 residues. Trimming at V came to 3 bases and at J to 2 bases, leaving 6 bases not matched to a gene. The CDR3 sequence is CASSEVGGGQETQYF. Here the CDR3 DNA reads TGTGCCAGCAGTGAGGTTGGGGGGGGGCAAGAGACCCAGTACTTC.

This chain connects TRBV9 to TRBJ2-1; TRBD1 might be the D (6 bases). Germline V gene lookup returns CDR1 SGDLS and CDR2 YYNGEE. V lost 4 bases and J 4 bases, leaving 15 bases between the germline ends. This CDR3 region has 15 residues. CDR3 DNA: TGTGCCAGCAGCCCCCGACAGGTACCTTACAATGAGCAGTTCTTC. Translation gives CASSPRQVPYNEQFF.

This chain joins TRBV7-9 and TRBJ1-4; D unclear. Per the germline V gene, CDR1 is SEHNR and CDR2 is FQNEAQ (reference sequence). This CDR3 is built from 15 residues. V was clipped by 2 bases and J by 8 bases, with 15 bases between them. The CDR3 DNA follows: TGTGCCAGCAGCTTAAGATACCCCATAGGGGAAAAACTGTTTTTT. This sequence encodes CASSLRYPIGEKLFF. The complete variable domain, with remaining parts taken from reference TRBV7-9 and TRBJ1-4, reads DTGVSQNPRHKITKRGQNVTFRCDPISEHNRLYWYRQTLGQGPEFLTYFQNEAQLEKSRLLSDRFSAERPKGSFSTLEIQRTEQGDSAMYLCASSLRYPIGEKLFFGSGTQLSVL.

The chain employs TRBV27 and TRBJ1-1; a possible D gene is TRBD1 (5 bases). From germline, CDR1 is MNHEY and CDR2 SMNVEV (reference sequence). The V end was cut by 0 bases, the J end by 4 bases, with 21 bases between. This CDR3 contains 18 residues. CDR3 in amino acids: CASSLSQVGTLSGTEAFF. CDR3 nucleotide sequence: TGTGCCAGCAGTTTATCGCAGGTTGGGACTCTTTCGGGCACTGAAGCTTTCTTT.

The rearrangement uses TRBV6-5 and TRBJ1-1; 7 bases fit TRBD1. This CDR3 has 15 residues. Germline V gives CDR1 MNHEY, CDR2 SVGAGI. The junction had 6 bases not matched to a gene; V was cut back by 0 bases and J by 5 bases. The CDR3 DNA reads as TGTGCCAGCAGTTACTCTACAGGGGCAGAGACTGAAGCTTTCTTT. Amino acid sequence: CASSYSTGAETEAFF.

The gene calls are TRBV28 and TRBJ1-5; perhaps TRBD1 as D (5 bases). V was cut by 7 bases and J by 4 bases, with 29 bases left in between. Germline V CDR1 and CDR2: MDHEN, SYDVKM. CDR3 length: 19 amino acids. The CDR3 nucleotides are TGTGCCAGCACTAAGCCTCGGGGCTCTTACGTCGAGGGGAATCAGCCCCAGCATTTT. Amino acid sequence: CASTKPRGSYVEGNQPQHF.

The chain uses TRBV4-1 and TRBJ2-4; D is tentatively TRBD1 or TRBD2 (5 bases each). Trimming stripped 0 bases from V and 6 bases from J, with 9 bases between. Germline V gives CDR1 MGHRA, CDR2 YSYEKL. The CDR3 is made up of 14 amino acids. The CDR3: CASSQEGTVNIQYF. The CDR3 DNA reads TGCGCCAGCAGCCAAGAAGGGACGGTAAACATTCAGTACTTC.

The J gene is TRBJ1-4, the V gene TRBV10-2; 8 nucleotides line up with TRBD1. With 6 bases clipped from V and 6 bases from J, the junction kept 6 bases outside the gene matches. Germline CDR1 and CDR2: WSHSY and SAAADI. The CDR3 contains 14 residues. Here the CDR3 reads CASSADRVYEKLFF. CDR3 nucleotide sequence: TGCGCCAGCAGCGCGGACAGGGTTTATGAAAAACTGTTTTTT.

This chain uses TRBV2 with TRBJ1-3; D gene uncertain. V lost 5 bases to trimming and J lost 0 bases, with 11 bases between them. This CDR3 has 15 residues. Germline CDR1 and CDR2: SNHLY and FYNNEI. CDR3 in amino acids: CASSLDGNSGNTIYF. The CDR3 bases are TGTGCCAGCAGTTTGGACGGGAACTCTGGAAACACCATATATTTT.

This clone was counted once. The chain links TRBV7-9 to TRBJ2-3; TRBD1 agrees at 9 bases. The trim removed 5 bases at V and 7 bases at J, leaving 10 bases unmatched. CDR1 is SEHNR and CDR2 is FQNEAQ in the germline V gene (reference sequence). This CDR3 contains 15 residues. CDR3 bases: TGTGCCAGCAGCCCGAGGACAGGGGAGTTACATACGCAGTATTTT. Protein product: CASSPRTGELHTQYF.

The V gene is TRBV27, the J gene TRBJ2-1, with TRBD2 identical over 11 bases. CDR1 MNHEY and CDR2 SMNVEV come from the germline V gene (reference sequence). V was clipped by 5 bases and J by 5 bases; unmatched bases: 5. CDR3 length: 15 amino acids. Written as DNA, the CDR3 is TGTGCCAGCAGTATATGGACTAGCGGGCACAATGAGCAGTTCTTC. Amino acid sequence: CASSIWTSGHNEQFF.

The V gene is TRBV7-9, the J gene TRBJ2-3; possible D gene TRBD2, 5 bases. The V gene's germline CDR1 is SEHNR and CDR2 FQNEAQ (reference sequence). V was cut by 8 bases and J by 4 bases, with 13 bases left in between. This CDR3 is 13 amino acids long. The CDR3: CASCSVRADTQYF. DNA of the CDR3: TGTGCCAGCTGTAGCGTGAGGGCAGATACGCAGTATTTT.

The chain carries TRBV11-2 and TRBJ2-7; TRBD2 agrees at 7 bases. Trimming at V came to 2 bases and at J to 4 bases, leaving 11 bases not matched to a gene. Germline CDR1 reads SGHAT; CDR2 reads FQNNGV. The CDR3 is 16 residues long. CDR3 in DNA: TGTGCCAGCAGCTTAATAACAGCGGGGTTGTCTTACGAGCAGTACTTC. Protein sequence: CASSLITAGLSYEQYF.

This clone was seen only once. V is TRBV2 and J is TRBJ1-4; D not certain. The ends were cut back, 1 base at V and 8 bases at J, with 17 bases in the middle. Germline V CDR1 and CDR2: SNHLY, FYNNEI. The CDR3 extends over 16 amino acids. The CDR3 is CASSEEDARPGEKLFF. In DNA, the CDR3 is TGTGCCAGCAGTGAAGAGGACGCCAGGCCCGGGGAAAAACTGTTTTTT.

V is TRBV7-3 and J is TRBJ1-2; 8 bases match TRBD1. From germline, CDR1 is SGHTA and CDR2 FQGTGA. V lost 4 bases and J lost 3; bases outside the gene matches: 7. The CDR3 runs 15 residues. DNA of the CDR3: TGTGCCAGCAGCTCGTCGGGACAGGCCGACTATGGCTACACCTTC. Its protein is CASSSSGQADYGYTF. Drawing the rest from reference TRBV7-3 and TRBJ1-2, the complete variable domain is GAGVSQTPSNKVTEKGKYVELRCDPISGHTALYWYRQSLGQGPEFLIYFQGTGAADDSGLPNDRFFAVRPEGSVSTLKIQRTERGDSAVYLCASSSSGQADYGYTFGSGTRLTVV.

CDR3 sequence (DNA): TGTGCCAGCAGCCACAGGTTCGGCGAGCAGTACTTC. Its protein is CASSHRFGEQYF. The chain uses TRBV14 and TRBJ2-7; D is unresolved. The CDR3 length is 12 residues. Between the trimmed V and J ends, which lost 3 bases and 6 bases, there was a span of 9 bases. CDR1 is SGHDN and CDR2 is FVKESK in the germline V gene.

This rearrangement joins TRBV6-1 to TRBJ1-2, with TRBD1 identical over 7 bases. The ends lost 8 bases at V and 5 bases at J; junction bases unmatched: 5. Per germline, CDR1 MNHNS and CDR2 SASEGT. This CDR3 has 12 amino acids. The CDR3 DNA reads TGTGCCAGCTCTTGGGGACAGTATGGCTACACCTTC. This encodes CASSWGQYGYTF.

J is TRBJ2-1 and V is TRBV13, with D hard to call. The V end was cut by 0 bases, the J end by 8 bases, with 5 bases between. This CDR3 is 12 amino acids long. CDR1 and CDR2 (germline): PRHDT, FYEKMQ (reference sequence). The CDR3 nucleotides are TGTGCCAGCAGCTTAGGGGGGTATGAGCAGTTCTTC. It codes for CASSLGGYEQFF.